These 17 T cell receptor beta chains share one sample of origin, sequenced in a study of T-cell reconstitution after alpha-beta-depleted transplantation in children. The TCRbeta library was prepared with unique molecular identifiers. TCRdb ran MiXCR on the PCR reads and lists one entry per CDR3 protein. The repertoire includes hundreds of thousands of distinct CDR3 sequences, approximately 12% of them detected once, and around 2.2% sits in the top ten. The sequenced sample was PBMCs, mostly from graft donor cells, obtained 360 days after TCRalphabeta/CD19-depleted stem cell transplant. These receptors all stem from a male patient younger than 18 who had a stem cell transplant for acute myeloid leukemia, so the T cells may come from the graft donor.

In this sample, this clonotype turned up a few times. J is TRBJ2-7 and V is TRBV6-1; D call uncertain. Germline assignment: CDR1 MNHNS and CDR2 SASEGT. This CDR3 has 13 residues. The V end was cut by 7 bases, the J end by 2 bases, with 12 bases between. The CDR3 nucleotides are TGTGCCAGCACTGACCGTGGCGCCTACGAGCAGTACTTC. This encodes CASTDRGAYEQYF.

The V call is TRBV18, the J call TRBJ1-4; D not resolved. The CDR3 is 14 residues long. The germline V gene has CDR1 KGHSH and CDR2 LQKENI. The V end lost 2 bases, the J end lost 8 bases, and 12 bases lay between the germline ends. The CDR3 spells CASSPSLRREKLFF. CDR3 nucleotide sequence: TGTGCCAGCTCACCAAGTCTCCGGCGGGAAAAACTGTTTTTT.

The table lists this clonotype with a few counts. This rearrangement joins TRBV7-3 to TRBJ2-3; D remains unclear. The ends were cut back, 0 bases at V and 0 bases at J, with 7 bases in the middle. CDR1 is SGHTA, CDR2 FQGTGA, per germline. The CDR3 totals 15 residues. The DNA of the CDR3 is TGTGCCAGCAGCTTAACGGGGTTTAGCACAGATACGCAGTATTTT. Amino acids: CASSLTGFSTDTQYF. The whole variable domain, remainder taken from reference TRBV7-3 and TRBJ2-3, is GAGVSQTPSNKVTEKGKYVELRCDPISGHTALYWYRQSLGQGPEFLIYFQGTGAADDSGLPNDRFFAVRPEGSVSTLKIQRTERGDSAVYLCASSLTGFSTDTQYFGPGTRLTVL.

This sequence joins TRBV28 and TRBJ2-7, with D perhaps matching TRBD2 (6 bases). Trimming stripped 3 bases from V and 0 bases from J, with 12 bases between. CDR3 length: 15 amino acids. Looked up from germline, CDR1 is MDHEN and CDR2 is SYDVKM. The DNA for the CDR3 is TGTGCCAGCAGTTTTCGGAGGGTTAGCTCCTACGAGCAGTACTTC. Amino acid sequence: CASSFRRVSSYEQYF.

The chain has TRBV28 and TRBJ2-7; D may match TRBD1 or TRBD2 (6 bases each). V was pared by 5 bases and J by 0 bases, with 17 bases between. The CDR3 contains 16 residues. Germline V gene data show CDR1 as MDHEN and CDR2 as SYDVKM. The DNA of the CDR3 is TGTGCCAGCAGTACCTTCCCGCGGGACAACTCCTACGAGCAGTACTTC. Protein product: CASSTFPRDNSYEQYF.

V is TRBV7-6 and J is TRBJ2-3, with D tentatively TRBD1 or TRBD2 (6 bases each). This CDR3 has 18 amino acids. V was pared by 3 bases and J by 0 bases, with 19 bases between. Germline CDR1 and CDR2: SGHVS and FNYEAQ. The CDR3 is CASSFRGPGGGSTDTQYF. In DNA form, the CDR3 reads TGTGCCAGCAGCTTCCGGGGCCCCGGGGGCGGGAGCACAGATACGCAGTATTTT. Looking up the rest from reference TRBV7-6 and TRBJ2-3 gives the full variable domain: GAGVSQSPRYKVTKRGQDVALRCDPISGHVSLYWYRQALGQGPEFLTYFNYEAQQDKSGLPNDRFSAERPEGSISTLTIQRTEQRDSAMYRCASSFRGPGGGSTDTQYFGPGTRLTVL.

This chain uses TRBV7-9 with TRBJ1-1, with TRBD1 matching 7 bases. CDR1 and CDR2 (germline): SEHNR, FQNEAQ (reference sequence). This CDR3 has 11 amino acids. The CDR3 is CADRAGVEAFF. The DNA of the CDR3 is TGTGCTGACAGGGCAGGGGTTGAAGCTTTCTTT.

V usage is TRBV14 and J usage is TRBJ1-1, with a tentative D call TRBD1 (6 bases). Germline CDR1 is SGHDN and CDR2 is FVKESK. The CDR3 has 14 residues. V lost 4 bases and J 1 base, leaving 10 bases between the germline ends. The CDR3 coding sequence is TGTGCCAGCAGCCCCCCGACAGGGAACACTGAAGCTTTCTTT. This encodes CASSPPTGNTEAFF.

In this sample, this clonotype turned up a few times. The rearrangement uses TRBV6-2 or TRBV6-3 and TRBJ2-1, with a possible D match to TRBD1 (6 bases). Germline V CDR1 and CDR2: MNHEY, SVGEGT. V was shortened by 2 bases and J by 10 bases, with 15 bases between the two germline ends. The CDR3 runs 14 residues. CDR3 amino acids: CASSYQDWGREQFF. The DNA of the CDR3 is TGTGCCAGCAGTTACCAGGACTGGGGGCGGGAGCAGTTCTTC.

The chain combines TRBV9 with TRBJ2-7, with 9 bases fitting TRBD1. The CDR3 is made up of 15 amino acids. V trimming: 4 bases; J trimming: 2 bases; junction bases outside the gene matches: 7. The V gene's germline CDR1 is SGDLS and CDR2 YYNGEE. The chain's CDR3 is CASSTGTGLAYEQYF. In DNA form, the CDR3 reads TGTGCCAGCAGCACTGGGACAGGGTTGGCCTACGAGCAGTACTTC.

This clonotype was detected only a few times. This chain uses TRBV7-9 with TRBJ1-1; D might be TRBD1 (5 bases). CDR3 size: 14 residues. Trimming cost V 2 bases and J 1 base, with 8 bases left between them. Germline values: CDR1 SEHNR, CDR2 FQNEAQ (reference sequence). For the CDR3, the DNA is TGTGCCAGCAGCTTAAACGGGGCGAACACTGAAGCTTTCTTT. Residues: CASSLNGANTEAFF. The variable domain in full, completed from reference TRBV7-9 and TRBJ1-1, reads DTGVSQNPRHKITKRGQNVTFRCDPISEHNRLYWYRQTLGQGPEFLTYFQNEAQLEKSRLLSDRFSAERPKGSFSTLEIQRTEQGDSAMYLCASSLNGANTEAFFGQGTRLTVV.

The V call is TRBV27, the J call TRBJ2-7; no reliable D call. This CDR3 contains 17 residues. The V end lost 3 bases, the J end lost 0 bases, and 18 bases lay between the germline ends. Germline CDR1 reads MNHEY; CDR2 reads SMNVEV (reference sequence). The CDR3 loop is CASSFTFRPMSSYEQYF. CDR3 nucleotide sequence: TGTGCCAGCAGTTTCACCTTCCGACCGATGAGCTCCTACGAGCAGTACTTC.

The table lists this clonotype with a few counts. The chain has TRBV28 and TRBJ2-7; 10 positions match TRBD2. The CDR3 is made up of 18 amino acids. Germline CDR1 and CDR2: MDHEN and SYDVKM. The V gene end was trimmed by 7 bases and the J gene end by 1 base; junction bases not matched to a gene: 16. For the CDR3, the DNA is TGTGCCAGCACATCATCGGGACTAGCGCCAGTTTTTTCCTACGAGCAGTACTTC. It translates to CASTSSGLAPVFSYEQYF.

J is TRBJ1-5 and V is TRBV12-3 or TRBV12-4, with a tentative D call TRBD1 (6 bases). CDR3 size: 14 residues. V lost 3 bases, J lost 3 bases, and 9 bases lay in between. CDR3: CASSFTGNNQPQHF. In DNA form, the CDR3 reads TGTGCCAGCAGTTTTACAGGGAACAATCAGCCCCAGCATTTT.

The V call is TRBV4-2, the J call TRBJ2-1; TRBD2 matches at 9 bases. Germline V gene sequence: CDR1 LGHNA, CDR2 YNFKEQ. The CDR3 runs 17 residues. The V and J ends lost 0 bases and 9 bases, in that order; junction bases with no gene match: 12. CDR3 nucleotide sequence: TGTGCCAGCAGCCAAGATTTGGATGGGACTAGCTCGAGTGAGCAGTTCTTC. It codes for CASSQDLDGTSSSEQFF.

J is TRBJ2-3 and V is TRBV7-2; D possibly corresponds to TRBD2 (6 bases). Germline V CDR1 and CDR2: SGHTA, FQGNSA. The V end lost 5 bases, the J end lost 3 bases, and 21 bases lay between the germline ends. There are 17 residues in the CDR3. CDR3 sequence: CASSLRLGGVLTDTQYF. Written as DNA, the CDR3 is TGTGCCAGCAGCCTCAGGTTGGGCGGGGTCCTGACAGATACGCAGTATTTT.

This clonotype has ten or more counts. The J gene is TRBJ2-1, the V gene TRBV4-3; D is undetermined. The V gene's germline CDR1 is LGHNA and CDR2 YSLEER. This CDR3 region has 18 residues. With 0 bases removed from V and 0 bases from J, the gap between germline ends came to 15 bases. CDR3 nucleotides: TGCGCCAGCAGCCAAGAAAATTCGCCGATTCGCTCCTACAATGAGCAGTTCTTC. Translation: CASSQENSPIRSYNEQFF.